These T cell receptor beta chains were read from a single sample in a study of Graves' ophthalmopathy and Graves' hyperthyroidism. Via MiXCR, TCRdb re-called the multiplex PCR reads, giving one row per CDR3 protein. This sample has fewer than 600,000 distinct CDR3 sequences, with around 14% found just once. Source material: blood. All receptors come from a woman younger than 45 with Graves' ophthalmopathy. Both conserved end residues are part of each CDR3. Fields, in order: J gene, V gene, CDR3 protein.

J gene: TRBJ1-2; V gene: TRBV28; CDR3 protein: CASSLFRGNNYGYTF
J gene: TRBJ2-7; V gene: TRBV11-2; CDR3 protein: CASETSYEQYF
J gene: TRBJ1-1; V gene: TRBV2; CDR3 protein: CASSERGQYRGGTEAFF
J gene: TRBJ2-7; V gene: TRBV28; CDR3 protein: CSSSDHGTATYEQYF
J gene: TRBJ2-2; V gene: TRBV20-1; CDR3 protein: CSARVPPRLAGDTGELFF
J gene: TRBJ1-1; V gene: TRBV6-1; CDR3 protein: CASITGRMNTEAFF
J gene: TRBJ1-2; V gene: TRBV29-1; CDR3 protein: CSVFLGTNYGYTF
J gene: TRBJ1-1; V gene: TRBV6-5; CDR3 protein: CASSLSGTVGNTDAFF
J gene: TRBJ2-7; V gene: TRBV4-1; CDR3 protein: CASSPSPGLGEQYF
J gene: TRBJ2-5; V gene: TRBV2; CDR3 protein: CASRPPLGTGVWETQYF
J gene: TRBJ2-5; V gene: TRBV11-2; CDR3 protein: CASSFIGETQYF
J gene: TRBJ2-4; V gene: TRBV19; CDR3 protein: CASTTTGLAKNIQYF
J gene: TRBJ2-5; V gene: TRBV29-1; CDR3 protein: CSVEGARETQYF
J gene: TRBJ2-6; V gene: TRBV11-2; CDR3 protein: CASSSPRRGLGGANVLTF
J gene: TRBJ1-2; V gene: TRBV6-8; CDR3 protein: CASSSLPKTGRPYGYTF
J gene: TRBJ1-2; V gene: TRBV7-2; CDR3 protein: CASSLGGPGDYGYTF
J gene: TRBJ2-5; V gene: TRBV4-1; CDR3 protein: CASSQGIWGETQYF
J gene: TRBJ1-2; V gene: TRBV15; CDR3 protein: CATSREGQGSYGYTF
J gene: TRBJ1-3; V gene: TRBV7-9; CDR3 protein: CASYQTLPGNTIYF
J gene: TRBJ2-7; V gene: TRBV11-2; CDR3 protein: CASSSWGVGEQYF
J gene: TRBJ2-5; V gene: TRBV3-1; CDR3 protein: CASSAGFGETQYF
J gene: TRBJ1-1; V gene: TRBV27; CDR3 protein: CASSLSRNMNTEAFF
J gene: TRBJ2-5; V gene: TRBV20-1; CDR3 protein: CSAREIPGLAGPGQETQYF
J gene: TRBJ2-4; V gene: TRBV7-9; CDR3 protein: CASSLYQNIQYF
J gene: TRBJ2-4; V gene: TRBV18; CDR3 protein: CASSPPNGGPKNIQYF